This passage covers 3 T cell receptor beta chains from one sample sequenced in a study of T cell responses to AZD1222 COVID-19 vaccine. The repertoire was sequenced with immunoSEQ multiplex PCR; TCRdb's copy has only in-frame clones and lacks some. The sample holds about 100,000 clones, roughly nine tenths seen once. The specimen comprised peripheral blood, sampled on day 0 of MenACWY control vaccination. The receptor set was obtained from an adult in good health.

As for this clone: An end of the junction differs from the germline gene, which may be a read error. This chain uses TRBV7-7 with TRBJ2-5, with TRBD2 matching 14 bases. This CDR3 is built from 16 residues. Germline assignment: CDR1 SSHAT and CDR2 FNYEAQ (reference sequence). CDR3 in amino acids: CASSLEGLAGVQTQYF. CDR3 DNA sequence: TGTGCTAGCAGCTTAGAGGGACTAGCGGGGGTGCAGACCCAGTACTTC.

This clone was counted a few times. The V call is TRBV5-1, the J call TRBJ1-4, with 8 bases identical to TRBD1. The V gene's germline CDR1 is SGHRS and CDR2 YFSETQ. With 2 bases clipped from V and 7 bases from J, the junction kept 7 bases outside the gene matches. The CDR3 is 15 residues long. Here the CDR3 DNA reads TGCGCCAGCAGCTTTCAGGGGGCGGTTGGTGAAAAACTGTTTTTT. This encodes CASSFQGAVGEKLFF.

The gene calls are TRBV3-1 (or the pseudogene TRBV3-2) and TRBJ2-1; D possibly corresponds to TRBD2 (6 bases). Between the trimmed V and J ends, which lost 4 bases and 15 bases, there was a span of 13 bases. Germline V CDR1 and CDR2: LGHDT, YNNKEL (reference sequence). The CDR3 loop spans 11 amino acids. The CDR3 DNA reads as TGTGCCAGCAGCCGGCCGGGACTCCTGTTCTTC. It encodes CASSRPGLLFF.